This T cell receptor beta chain was identified during a study of blood T cell repertoires in COVID-19. Whole-study context: Specimens from acute and convalescent COVID-19 originated in the United States, Italy and Spain. PBMCs, B-cell-depleted T cells, or T cells were the source of the cDNA or gDNA that made up the material.

Under the authors' procedure: Amplified reference gene primers provided the basis for estimating nucleated cell counts. Sequencing used immunoSEQ multiplex PCR; TCRdb keeps in-frame clones, though not all of them. V and J calls and clone size are as listed in that table; D and trimming were resolved from the DNA. This sample has around 99,000 clones; roughly 80% occur once, and the top ten carry over 15%. The germline V gene encodes CDR1 SQVTM and CDR2 ANQGSEA. V lost 4 bases, J lost 6 bases, and 19 bases lay in between. The CDR3 is made up of 14 amino acids. The chain couples TRBV29-1 to TRBJ2-7, with TRBD1 as a possible D gene (6 bases). The sequencing sample was made of peripheral blood. The clonotype originates from a woman aged 60-70 years with acute or convalescent COVID-19. CDR3 region: CSVGTGQDSGEQYF. Here the CDR3 DNA reads TGCAGCGTTGGGACGGGACAAGACAGCGGCGAGCAGTACTTC.